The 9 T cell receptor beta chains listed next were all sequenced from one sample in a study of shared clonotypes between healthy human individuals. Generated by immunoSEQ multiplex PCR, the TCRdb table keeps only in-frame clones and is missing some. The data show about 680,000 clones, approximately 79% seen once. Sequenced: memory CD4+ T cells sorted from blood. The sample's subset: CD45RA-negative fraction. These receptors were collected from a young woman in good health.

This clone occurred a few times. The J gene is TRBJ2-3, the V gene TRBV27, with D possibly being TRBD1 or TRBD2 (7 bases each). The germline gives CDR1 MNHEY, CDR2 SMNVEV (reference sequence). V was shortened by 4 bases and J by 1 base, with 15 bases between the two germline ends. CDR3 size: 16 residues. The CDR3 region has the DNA TGTGCCAGCAGTTCCTTCAGGGGGAGGGGCACAGATACGCAGTATTTT. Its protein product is CASSSFRGRGTDTQYF.

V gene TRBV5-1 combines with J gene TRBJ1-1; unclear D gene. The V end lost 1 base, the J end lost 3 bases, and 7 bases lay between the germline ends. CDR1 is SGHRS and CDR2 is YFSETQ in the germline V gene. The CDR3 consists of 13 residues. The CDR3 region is CASSLFLDTEAFF. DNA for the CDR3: TGCGCCAGCAGCTTGTTTCTGGACACTGAAGCTTTCTTT. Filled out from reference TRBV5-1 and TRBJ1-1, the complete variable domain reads KAGVTQTPRYLIKTRGQQVTLSCSPISGHRSVSWYQQTPGQGLQFLFEYFSETQRNKGNFPGRFSGRQFSNSRSEMNVSTLELGDSALYLCASSLFLDTEAFFGQGTRLTVV.

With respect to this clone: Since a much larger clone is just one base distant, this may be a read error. The CDR3 loop reads CASSLATASTDTQYF. CDR3 sequence (DNA): TGCGCCAGCAGCTTGGCGACAGCTAGCACAGATACGCAGTATTTT. The gene calls are TRBV5-1 and TRBJ2-3; D might be TRBD1 (5 bases). Per germline, CDR1 SGHRS and CDR2 YFSETQ. The CDR3 consists of 15 residues. Trimming pared 0 bases from V and 0 bases from J, leaving 8 bases between.

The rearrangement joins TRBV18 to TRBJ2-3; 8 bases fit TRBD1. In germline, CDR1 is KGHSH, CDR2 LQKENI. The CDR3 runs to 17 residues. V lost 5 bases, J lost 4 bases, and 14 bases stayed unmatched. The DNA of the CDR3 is TGTGCCAGCTCATACCTCTCCGGGACAGGTCGATCAGATACGCAGTATTTT. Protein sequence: CASSYLSGTGRSDTQYF.

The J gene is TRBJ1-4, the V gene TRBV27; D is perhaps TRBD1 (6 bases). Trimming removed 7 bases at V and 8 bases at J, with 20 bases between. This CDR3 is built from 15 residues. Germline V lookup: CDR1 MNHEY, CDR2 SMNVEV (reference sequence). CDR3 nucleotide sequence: TGTGCCAGCAAAGGATCCGGGGGGCTAGGGGAAAAACTGTTTTTT. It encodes CASKGSGGLGEKLFF.

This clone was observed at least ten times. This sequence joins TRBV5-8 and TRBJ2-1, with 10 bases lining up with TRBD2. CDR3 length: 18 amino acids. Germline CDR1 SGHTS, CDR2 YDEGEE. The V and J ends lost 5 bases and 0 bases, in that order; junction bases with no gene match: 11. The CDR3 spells CASRAGTSASSSYNEQFF. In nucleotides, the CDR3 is TGTGCCAGCAGGGCCGGGACTAGCGCTTCCAGCTCCTACAATGAGCAGTTCTTC.

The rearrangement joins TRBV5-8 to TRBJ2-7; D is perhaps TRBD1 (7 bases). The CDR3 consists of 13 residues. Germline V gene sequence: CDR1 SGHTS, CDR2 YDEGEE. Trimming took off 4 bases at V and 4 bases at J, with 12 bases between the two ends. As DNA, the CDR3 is TGTGCCAGCAGCCCAGGGGGGTGGTACGAGCAGTACTTC. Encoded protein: CASSPGGWYEQYF.

CDR3 DNA sequence: TGTGCCACTGAGAGGGGGGCGACCCACTACGAGCAGTACTTC. Translation gives CATERGATHYEQYF. The chain carries TRBV28 and TRBJ2-7, with D perhaps being TRBD1 or TRBD2 (6 bases each). The CDR3 runs to 14 residues. Trimming left V 10 bases short and J 3 bases short, with 19 bases between. CDR1 MDHEN and CDR2 SYDVKM come from the germline V gene.

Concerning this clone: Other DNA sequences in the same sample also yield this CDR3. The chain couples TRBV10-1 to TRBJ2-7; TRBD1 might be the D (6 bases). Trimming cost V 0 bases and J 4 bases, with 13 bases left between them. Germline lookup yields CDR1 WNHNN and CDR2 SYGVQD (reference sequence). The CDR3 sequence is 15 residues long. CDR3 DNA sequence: TGCGCCAGCAGTGAGTCGACAGGCCCTCCATACGAGCAGTACTTC. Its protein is CASSESTGPPYEQYF.